These 21 T cell receptor beta chains came from one sample sequenced in a study of Graves' ophthalmopathy and Graves' hyperthyroidism. For repertoire sequencing, the TCR beta CDR3 regions were amplified from RNA transcripts. RT-PCR in the first round used HTBI primers; a second-round multiplex PCR followed. MiXCR, applied by TCRdb to the multiplex PCR reads, yields one record per CDR3 protein. The sample lists about half a million distinct CDR3 sequences, 13% to 15% occurring once. Sequencing used blood. The receptors were sampled from a woman aged 25 to 45 with Graves' ophthalmopathy.

In its sample, this clonotype was seen many times. The rearrangement links TRBV6-5 to TRBJ2-4; a weak D match, TRBD1 (6 bases). Deletions cut 2 bases from V and 3 bases from J, with 8 bases between. Germline V lookup: CDR1 MNHEY, CDR2 SVGAGI. The CDR3 is made up of 14 amino acids. CDR3 region: CASSYDRFKNIQYF. DNA of the CDR3: TGTGCCAGCAGTTACGACAGGTTCAAAAACATTCAGTACTTC.

Many counts were recorded for this clonotype. V is TRBV28 and J is TRBJ2-7; 12 positions match TRBD2. Germline V gene data show CDR1 as MDHEN and CDR2 as SYDVKM. The CDR3 contains 16 residues. V lost 5 bases, J lost 4 bases, and 9 bases stayed unmatched. CDR3 DNA: TGTGCCAGCAGTCAATCACTAGCGGGGGGCCAGTACGAGCAGTACTTC. The encoded protein is CASSQSLAGGQYEQYF.

This clonotype came up many times. The chain couples TRBV30 to TRBJ1-2; unclear D gene. Germline CDR1 is GTSNPN and CDR2 is SVGIG (reference sequence). Trimming took 0 bases from V and 1 from J, leaving 6 bases between them. The CDR3 has 13 amino acids. DNA of the CDR3: TGTGCCTGGAGTGTGGACCTTAACTATGGCTACACCTTC. This gives the protein CAWSVDLNYGYTF.

This clonotype was seen a handful of times. V is TRBV12-3 or TRBV12-4 and J is TRBJ1-1; D remains ambiguous. The CDR3 is 11 amino acids. Trimming shortened V by 3 bases and J by 7 bases, and 6 bases separated the two germline ends. For the CDR3, the DNA is TGTGCCAGCAGTTTTGAGAATGAAGCTTTCTTT. Encoded protein: CASSFENEAFF.

This clonotype has at least ten counts. The rearrangement joins TRBV28 to TRBJ2-7; D gene unclear. CDR1 and CDR2 from the germline V gene are MDHEN and SYDVKM. This CDR3 contains 13 residues. Trimming removed 5 bases from V and 2 bases from J, with 10 bases in between. The CDR3 here is CASSLASPYEQYF. The CDR3 coding sequence is TGTGCCAGCAGTCTCGCAAGCCCCTACGAGCAGTACTTC.

Only a few counts were recorded for this clonotype. The chain couples TRBV6-2 or TRBV6-3 to TRBJ1-1; a weak D match, TRBD1 (6 bases). Trimming removed 6 bases from V and 4 bases from J, with 21 bases in between. This CDR3 has 16 amino acids. CDR1 MNHEY and CDR2 SVGEGT come from the germline V gene. This CDR3 is CASRNTGFSGVTEAFF. The CDR3 bases are TGTGCCAGCAGAAACACAGGGTTCTCGGGGGTCACTGAAGCTTTCTTT.

In its sample, this clonotype was seen many times. This chain uses TRBV12-3 or TRBV12-4 with TRBJ2-7; D uncertain. CDR3 length: 14 amino acids. V lost 2 bases to trimming and J lost 2 bases, with 10 bases between them. CDR3 coding DNA: TGTGCCAGCAGTTTAAGGCAGGTTCCCTACGAGCAGTACTTC. Its translation: CASSLRQVPYEQYF.

This clonotype was detected ten times or more. V gene TRBV28 combines with J gene TRBJ2-5, with TRBD1 matching 10 bases. The J segment lost 8 bases and the V segment lost 11 bases, leaving 17 bases of the junction unmatched. Germline CDR1 reads MDHEN; CDR2 reads SYDVKM. This CDR3 has 15 amino acids. CDR3 in DNA: TGTGCCCTAGCACCCCTCGTGGGGACAGGGGATACCCAGTACTTC. Translation gives CALAPLVGTGDTQYF.

At least ten counts were recorded for this clonotype. This rearrangement joins TRBV4-1 to TRBJ1-2, with D perhaps TRBD1 (6 bases). CDR3 length: 12 residues. Deletions cut 10 bases from V and 2 bases from J, with 11 bases between. Germline V gene sequence: CDR1 MGHRA, CDR2 YSYEKL. The CDR3 protein is CATGTPNYGYTF. In DNA form, the CDR3 reads TGCGCCACCGGGACACCCAACTATGGCTACACCTTC.

This clonotype has a count of ten or more. The rearrangement uses TRBV7-2 and TRBJ2-7, with a possible D match to TRBD2 (6 bases). The V gene lost 0 bases and the J gene lost 4 bases, with 16 bases spanning the gap. There are 16 residues in the CDR3. The germline V gene has CDR1 SGHTA and CDR2 FQGNSA. CDR3 residues: CASSLARGAGRYEQYF. DNA for the CDR3: TGTGCCAGCAGCTTAGCGCGCGGGGCGGGGCGGTACGAGCAGTACTTC.

Many counts were recorded for this clonotype. The CDR3 sequence is CASSHGASNQPQHF. The CDR3 bases are TGTGCCAGTAGCCACGGCGCGAGCAATCAGCCCCAGCATTTT. V and J are TRBV19 and TRBJ1-5; D is unclear. Trimming removed 6 bases at V and 1 base at J, with 10 bases between. This CDR3 comprises 14 residues. In germline, CDR1 is LNHDA, CDR2 SQIVND (reference sequence).

This clonotype showed up many times. The rearrangement links TRBV12-3 or TRBV12-4 to TRBJ1-5, with unresolved D. With 6 bases removed from V and 3 bases from J, the gap between germline ends came to 9 bases. The CDR3 is made up of 13 amino acids. For the CDR3, the DNA is TGTGCCAGCAGCCCCCCTGCCAATCAGCCCCAGCATTTT. Translating gives CASSPPANQPQHF.

In this sample, this clonotype turned up many times. The chain combines TRBV10-3 with TRBJ2-7; a weak D match, TRBD2 (6 bases). CDR1 is ENHRY, CDR2 SYGVKD, per germline. The CDR3 spans 15 residues. Trimming cost V 9 bases and J 0 bases, with 18 bases left between them. The CDR3 nucleotides are TGTGCCATAAACACCGGACGGGGGAGCTCCTACGAGCAGTACTTC. This codes for CAINTGRGSSYEQYF.

This clonotype has at least ten counts. This chain uses TRBV4-1 with TRBJ1-2; D uncertain. Trimming removed 1 base from V and 0 bases from J, with 9 bases in between. This CDR3 is built from 15 residues. Germline CDR1 and CDR2: MGHRA and YSYEKL. CDR3 in DNA: TGCGCCAGCAGCCAAGGGCAGGCCGCTAACTATGGCTACACCTTC. It specifies CASSQGQAANYGYTF.

The V gene is TRBV6-2 or TRBV6-3, the J gene TRBJ2-7; 7 bases are shared with TRBD2. Germline V gene lookup returns CDR1 MNHEY and CDR2 SVGEGT. The CDR3 consists of 14 residues. J lost 3 bases, V lost 4 bases, and 6 bases had no gene match. This CDR3 is CASSSGTNYYEQYF. The CDR3, as DNA: TGTGCCAGCAGTTCCGGGACTAACTACTACGAGCAGTACTTC.

In this sample, this clonotype turned up many times. The chain recombines TRBV27 with TRBJ2-7, with TRBD2 matching over 8 bases. Germline V gene sequence: CDR1 MNHEY, CDR2 SMNVEV (reference sequence). With V trimmed by 5 bases and J by 2 bases, 11 bases remained unmatched. The length of the CDR3 is 16 residues. CDR3 coding DNA: TGTGCCAGCAGTCGAGGGGGTCTAGCGGGCACCTACGAGCAGTACTTC. It codes for CASSRGGLAGTYEQYF.

This clonotype was seen many times. The rearrangement joins TRBV7-9 to TRBJ2-7; TRBD1 aligns across 8 bases. Germline CDR1 is SEHNR and CDR2 is FQNEAQ (reference sequence). The CDR3 length is 14 residues. Germline trimming cut 4 bases from V and 5 bases from J; bases unmatched to any gene: 7. CDR3 nucleotides: TGTGCCAGCAGCTCCCGACAGGGGTTCGACGAGCAGTACTTC. Its protein is CASSSRQGFDEQYF. Full variable domain (outside the CDR3, taken from reference TRBV7-9 and TRBJ2-7): DTGVSQNPRHKITKRGQNVTFRCDPISEHNRLYWYRQTLGQGPEFLTYFQNEAQLEKSRLLSDRFSAERPKGSFSTLEIQRTEQGDSAMYLCASSSRQGFDEQYFGPGTRLTVT.

This clonotype was observed many times. The chain has TRBV6-5 and TRBJ2-1; no reliable D call. There are 13 residues in the CDR3. Germline CDR1 and CDR2: MNHEY and SVGAGI. V lost 0 bases to trimming and J lost 8 bases, with 8 bases between them. As DNA, the CDR3 is TGTGCCAGCAGTTACTCAGGCTCGGATGAGCAGTTCTTC. Encoded protein: CASSYSGSDEQFF.

This clonotype has ten or more counts. This chain links TRBV13 with TRBJ1-1; 7 nucleotides line up with TRBD1. Germline CDR1 and CDR2: PRHDT and FYEKMQ (reference sequence). With 5 bases clipped from V and 3 bases from J, the junction kept 9 bases outside the gene matches. There are 15 residues in the CDR3. CDR3 nucleotide sequence: TGTGCCAGCAGCCCCAGTGGGACAGAGGACACTGAAGCTTTCTTT. This gives the protein CASSPSGTEDTEAFF.

There are many counts of this clonotype. V gene TRBV4-2 combines with J gene TRBJ1-3; tentatively, D is TRBD1 (6 bases). CDR1 is LGHNA, CDR2 YNFKEQ, per germline. The CDR3 is made up of 20 amino acids. Trimming shortened V by 4 bases and J by 2 bases, and 27 bases separated the two germline ends. DNA for the CDR3: TGTGCCAGCAGCCTGGAACCGGGACTCCTATATGCAGGGGCTGGAAACACCATATATTTT. Protein product: CASSLEPGLLYAGAGNTIYF.

This clonotype occurred many times. This sequence joins TRBV28 and TRBJ1-1, with a tentative D call TRBD1 (6 bases). The CDR3 has 15 residues. Per the germline V gene, CDR1 is MDHEN and CDR2 is SYDVKM. The V gene lost 1 base and the J gene lost 2 bases, with 11 bases spanning the gap. The CDR3 DNA follows: TGTGCCAGCAGTTTATTGGACAGTATTAACACTGAAGCTTTCTTT. It is translated as CASSLLDSINTEAFF.